The 32 T cell receptor beta chains in this list originate from one sample, sequenced in a study of blood T cell repertoires in COVID-19 (dated by TCRdb to the early 2020s). The method behind the library was the immunoSEQ multiplex PCR assay. TCRdb took this table from immuneACCESS and kept in-frame rearrangements with V and J called. Such tables lack part of the clones; where checked against another copy, unresolved V genes explain under half of the gap, and the rest is unexplained. The sample profile shows approximately 230,000 clones; 70% to 90% of them were found once. The ten most abundant clones make up roughly 2% of the sample. The sample taken for sequencing was peripheral blood. These receptors were taken from a woman in her 40s who had recovered from COVID-19.

The chain carries TRBV5-1 and TRBJ2-5; 9 bases fit TRBD1. CDR3 length: 14 amino acids. The V gene's germline CDR1 is SGHRS and CDR2 YFSETQ. Losses at the gene ends were 4 bases for V and 5 bases for J; bases not matched to a gene: 6. CDR3 loop: CASSRPDRGETQYF. The CDR3 DNA sequence: TGCGCCAGCAGCAGACCCGACAGGGGGGAGACCCAGTACTTC. The full variable domain, rest sourced from reference TRBV5-1 and TRBJ2-5, is KAGVTQTPRYLIKTRGQQVTLSCSPISGHRSVSWYQQTPGQGLQFLFEYFSETQRNKGNFPGRFSGRQFSNSRSEMNVSTLELGDSALYLCASSRPDRGETQYFGPGTRLLVL.

The V and J genes are TRBV15 and TRBJ2-4; D might be TRBD2 (6 bases). This CDR3 region has 13 residues. Germline V gives CDR1 LNHNV, CDR2 YYDKDF (reference sequence). Trimming removed 7 bases from V and 4 bases from J, with 11 bases in between. The CDR3 nucleotides are TGTGCCACCATGGGGGGTGGTAAAAACATTCAGTACTTC. Its translation is CATMGGGKNIQYF.

The genes are TRBV23-1 and TRBJ2-7; 8 bases fit TRBD1. TRBV23-1 is classed as an ORF, of uncertain function. The J segment lost 1 base and the V segment lost 1 base, leaving 6 bases of the junction unmatched. CDR3 length: 16 amino acids. The CDR3 loop reads CASSQLEDRESYEQYF. DNA for the CDR3: TGCGCCAGCAGTCAATTGGAGGACAGGGAGTCCTACGAGCAGTACTTC.

The rearrangement joins TRBV4-3 to TRBJ2-7, with a tentative D call TRBD1 (6 bases). Deletions cut 3 bases from V and 4 bases from J, with 16 bases between. The CDR3 runs to 15 residues. The germline V gene encodes CDR1 LGHNA and CDR2 YSLEER. This CDR3 reads CASSHRAEGGYEQYF. The CDR3 DNA reads TGCGCCAGCAGCCACCGAGCGGAAGGGGGTTACGAGCAGTACTTC.

This clone was picked up one time. V is TRBV5-4 and J is TRBJ2-7; 12 bases fit TRBD1. The CDR3 totals 16 residues. V shed 3 bases and J 4 bases; nucleotides not matched to a gene: 8. Germline CDR1 SGHNT, CDR2 YYREEE (reference sequence). CDR3 region: CASSSGTGGNRYEQYF. The CDR3 coding sequence is TGTGCCAGCAGCTCCGGGACAGGGGGCAATCGGTACGAGCAGTACTTC.

This rearrangement joins TRBV4-1 to TRBJ2-1, with D maybe TRBD2 (6 bases). CDR1 is MGHRA, CDR2 YSYEKL, per germline. Deletions cut 4 bases from V and 1 base from J, with 11 bases between. CDR3 length: 15 amino acids. CDR3 region: CASSLRGLSYNEQFF. The CDR3 DNA is TGCGCCAGCAGCCTGAGAGGACTATCCTACAATGAGCAGTTCTTC.

V is TRBV19 and J is TRBJ2-1; 7 bases map to TRBD2. Germline trimming cut 1 base from V and 6 bases from J; bases unmatched to any gene: 3. Germline lookup yields CDR1 LNHDA and CDR2 SQIVND (reference sequence). There are 14 residues in the CDR3. CDR3 in amino acids: CASSIVRGINEQFF. The CDR3 DNA sequence: TGTGCCAGTAGTATAGTGCGGGGGATCAATGAGCAGTTCTTC.

This chain links TRBV27 with TRBJ2-1; 10 nucleotides align to TRBD2. There are 15 residues in the CDR3. The germline CDR1 and CDR2 sequences are MNHEY and SMNVEV (reference sequence). V shed 3 bases and J 3 bases; nucleotides not matched to a gene: 2. In DNA form, the CDR3 reads TGTGCCAGCAGTTTGGCTAGCGGGGGCTACAATGAGCAGTTCTTC. Amino acids: CASSLASGGYNEQFF.

This CDR3 is CASSWTSGTDTQYF. CDR3 bases: TGTGCCAGCAGTTGGACTAGCGGCACAGATACGCAGTATTTT. The V gene is TRBV2, the J gene TRBJ2-3, with 9 bases fitting TRBD2. V dropped 5 bases and J dropped 1; count of bases not matched to a gene: 1. Germline loops: CDR1 SNHLY, CDR2 FYNNEI. The CDR3 runs 14 residues.

This sequence joins TRBV5-1 and TRBJ2-1; 11 nucleotides agree with TRBD2. The CDR3 is 15 amino acids. Unmatched junction bases numbered 5, after V lost 3 bases and J lost 6 bases. Germline V gene lookup returns CDR1 SGHRS and CDR2 YFSETQ. CDR3 sequence reads: CASSYASGGINEQFF. Here the CDR3 DNA reads TGCGCCAGCAGCTACGCTAGCGGGGGGATCAATGAGCAGTTCTTC.

The CDR3 DNA follows: TGCGCCAGCAGCGTGGACGGACTCTACGAGCAGTACTTC. Its protein is CASSVDGLYEQYF. This chain connects TRBV5-1 to TRBJ2-7, with D possibly matching TRBD2 (5 bases). From germline, CDR1 is SGHRS and CDR2 YFSETQ. There are 13 residues in the CDR3. The V gene lost 4 bases and the J gene lost 3 bases, with 11 bases spanning the gap.

This chain connects TRBV25-1 to TRBJ2-1; possible D gene TRBD1, 7 bases. The germline V gene encodes CDR1 MGHDK and CDR2 SYGVNS. Trimming shortened V by 3 bases and J by 10 bases, and 19 bases separated the two germline ends. CDR3 length: 15 amino acids. CDR3 in DNA: TGTGCCAGCAGTGACCACAGGGGATGGGCGGGGGAGCAGTTCTTC. Translation: CASSDHRGWAGEQFF.

This clone was counted once. This chain uses TRBV2 with TRBJ2-5, with D possibly matching TRBD1 (6 bases). This CDR3 comprises 13 residues. Germline V CDR1 and CDR2: SNHLY, FYNNEI. The ends were cut back, 10 bases at V and 2 bases at J, with 14 bases in the middle. DNA of the CDR3: TGTGCCACCGAAAGACAGGCGCAAGAGACCCAGTACTTC. Translating it yields CATERQAQETQYF.

V and J are TRBV10-2 and TRBJ1-6, with 7 positions matching TRBD1. V was clipped by 2 bases and J by 7 bases; unmatched bases: 8. The CDR3 is 16 amino acids. Germline V lookup: CDR1 WSHSY, CDR2 SAAADI. CDR3 DNA sequence: TGCGCCAGCAGTGAGGGCCTGACAGGGCAGAATTCACCCCTCCACTTT. This gives the protein CASSEGLTGQNSPLHF.

The V gene is TRBV6-4, the J gene TRBJ1-2; TRBD1 matches at 7 bases. The trim removed 5 bases at V and 5 bases at J, leaving 11 bases unmatched. Germline CDR1 is MRHNA and CDR2 is SNTAGT. This CDR3 has 15 amino acids. CDR3 sequence reads: CASSPQGTAHYGYTF. The CDR3 bases are TGTGCCAGCAGTCCCCAAGGGACAGCCCATTATGGCTACACCTTC.

V and J are TRBV19 and TRBJ2-1, with D possibly being TRBD2 (6 bases). This CDR3 has 13 residues. In germline, CDR1 is LNHDA, CDR2 SQIVND (reference sequence). Trimming took off 7 bases at V and 5 bases at J, with 12 bases between the two ends. CDR3 sequence reads: CASKSGLNNEQFF. The CDR3 DNA reads TGTGCCAGTAAGTCGGGACTCAACAATGAGCAGTTCTTC.

V usage is TRBV11-3 and J usage is TRBJ2-1; 12 bases align to TRBD2. The CDR3 loop spans 17 amino acids. CDR1 is SGHNT, CDR2 YENEEA, per germline. V lost 0 bases to trimming and J lost 8 bases; unmatched junction nucleotides: 8. CDR3: CASSLEALAGGHHEQFF. The CDR3 DNA reads as TGTGCCAGCAGCTTAGAGGCGCTAGCGGGAGGGCACCATGAGCAGTTCTTC.

The chain carries TRBV18 and TRBJ2-1; no clear D gene. Looked up from germline, CDR1 is KGHSH and CDR2 is LQKENI. V was clipped by 5 bases and J by 0 bases, with 8 bases between them. The length of the CDR3 is 14 residues. The CDR3 sequence is CASSEDSSYNEQFF. The CDR3 DNA follows: TGTGCCAGCTCAGAGGATAGCTCCTACAATGAGCAGTTCTTC.

The chain employs TRBV12-3 or TRBV12-4 and TRBJ1-2, with unresolved D. The CDR3 is 13 residues long. Trimming stripped 6 bases from V and 8 bases from J, with 16 bases between. The CDR3 bases are TGTGCCAGCAGCATAAACCGGGGTGCCGGCTACACCTTC. Translation gives CASSINRGAGYTF.

V usage is TRBV9 and J usage is TRBJ2-5, with TRBD1 matching 8 bases. Trimming cost V 0 bases and J 5 bases; bases outside gene matches: 0. The CDR3 has 13 residues. Germline-derived CDR1 and CDR2 are SGDLS and YYNGEE. The CDR3 here is CASSVDRGETQYF. CDR3 coding DNA: TGTGCCAGCAGCGTAGACAGGGGGGAGACCCAGTACTTC.

This chain's CDR3 is CASSYSDRPNKIYEQYF. In DNA, the CDR3 is TGTGCCAGCAGTTACAGTGACAGGCCGAATAAAATCTACGAGCAGTACTTC. This sequence joins TRBV6-2 or TRBV6-3 and TRBJ2-7, with D possibly being TRBD1 (6 bases). This CDR3 has 17 amino acids. CDR1 is MNHEY and CDR2 is SVGEGT in the germline V gene. The germline V and J ends were trimmed by 2 bases and 3 bases, with 20 bases remaining between them.

V is TRBV2 and J is TRBJ1-1; D gene unclear. This CDR3 contains 14 residues. Germline V gene lookup returns CDR1 SNHLY and CDR2 FYNNEI. V lost 2 bases, J lost 2 bases, and 9 bases lay in between. In DNA, the CDR3 is TGTGCCAGCAGTGAAACCCCAACTAACACTGAAGCTTTCTTT. Encoded protein: CASSETPTNTEAFF. The full variable domain, completed using reference TRBV2 and TRBJ1-1, is EPEVTQTPSHQVTQMGQEVILRCVPISNHLYFYWYRQILGQKVEFLVSFYNNEISEKSEIFDDQFSVERPDGSNFTLKIRSTKLEDSAMYFCASSETPTNTEAFFGQGTRLTVV.

The chain's CDR3 is CASSQGSSYEQYF. The CDR3 nucleotides read TGTGCCAGCAGCCAGGGCAGCTCCTACGAGCAGTACTTC. The V gene is TRBV4-2, the J gene TRBJ2-7; D is undetermined. V dropped 3 bases and J dropped 0 bases, with 6 bases sitting between them. The CDR3 extends over 13 amino acids. CDR1 and CDR2 (germline): LGHNA, YNFKEQ.

The rearrangement uses TRBV6-2 or TRBV6-3 and TRBJ2-2, with D hard to call. CDR1 is MNHEY and CDR2 is SVGEGT in the germline V gene. Trimming left V 5 bases short and J 7 bases short, with 14 bases between. This CDR3 region has 14 residues. The CDR3 DNA follows: TGTGCCAGCAGTCCGCCATTATACGGCGGGGAGCTGTTTTTT. It codes for CASSPPLYGGELFF.

The V gene is TRBV19, the J gene TRBJ2-3, with D unclear. The V and J ends lost 5 bases and 0 bases respectively, with 12 bases between them. Per the germline V gene, CDR1 is LNHDA and CDR2 is SQIVND (reference sequence). The CDR3 loop spans 15 amino acids. The CDR3 bases are TGTGCCAGTAGTGTCGCTAGTTCTAGCACAGATACGCAGTATTTT. Translating it yields CASSVASSSTDTQYF. Using reference TRBV19 and TRBJ2-3 for the parts outside the CDR3, the full variable domain is DGGITQSPKYLFRKEGQNVTLSCEQNLNHDAMYWYRQDPGQGLRLIYYSQIVNDFQKGDIAEGYSVSREKKESFPLTVTSAQKNPTAFYLCASSVASSSTDTQYFGPGTRLTVL.

The rearrangement links TRBV6-1 to TRBJ1-2, with 9 bases fitting TRBD1. V lost 3 bases, J lost 7 bases, and 3 bases stayed unmatched. The CDR3 has 13 amino acids. Per the germline V gene, CDR1 is MNHNS and CDR2 is SASEGT. The CDR3 bases are TGTGCCAGCAGTGAGGAGGACAGGGGTGGCTACACCTTC. This encodes CASSEEDRGGYTF.

The rearrangement links TRBV5-4 to TRBJ2-6; TRBD1 might be the D (6 bases). Germline CDR1 SGHNT, CDR2 YYREEE (reference sequence). Trimming took 2 bases from V and 3 from J, leaving 9 bases between them. This CDR3 is 15 amino acids long. The CDR3 DNA follows: TGTGCCAGCAGCTTCAGGGGTAGTGGGGCCAACGTCCTGACTTTC. It translates to CASSFRGSGANVLTF.

The gene calls are TRBV10-3 and TRBJ2-7; 8 nucleotides match TRBD2. CDR3 length: 13 residues. Germline trimming cut 10 bases from V and 4 bases from J; bases unmatched to any gene: 9. Germline assignment: CDR1 ENHRY and CDR2 SYGVKD. DNA of the CDR3: TGTGCCACCACGGGACTAGGCTGGTACGAGCAGTACTTC. Translated, it gives CATTGLGWYEQYF.

This rearrangement joins TRBV12-3 or TRBV12-4 to TRBJ2-3; D not resolved. The V end was cut by 5 bases, the J end by 6 bases, with 9 bases between. The CDR3 contains 12 residues. CDR3 sequence: CASSQSRDTQYF. CDR3 coding DNA: TGTGCCAGCAGTCAGTCCCGCGATACGCAGTATTTT.

There are a few counts of this clone. The rearrangement uses TRBV11-2 and TRBJ2-1; D unresolved. CDR1 and CDR2 from the germline V gene are SGHAT and FQNNGV. The CDR3 is 15 residues long. V dropped 1 base and J dropped 4 bases, with 11 bases sitting between them. Here the CDR3 reads CASSLGRVGYNEQFF. The CDR3 DNA is TGTGCCAGCAGCTTAGGTCGGGTCGGGTACAATGAGCAGTTCTTC. Together with reference TRBV11-2 and TRBJ2-1, the CDR3 gives the full variable domain: EAGVAQSPRYKIIEKRQSVAFWCNPISGHATLYWYQQILGQGPKLLIQFQNNGVVDDSQLPKDRFSAERLKGVDSTLKIQPAKLEDSAVYLCASSLGRVGYNEQFFGPGTRLTVL.

The V call is TRBV11-3, the J call TRBJ1-2; weak D call: TRBD1 (6 bases). Germline loops: CDR1 SGHNT, CDR2 YENEEA. The CDR3 runs 14 residues. V lost 5 bases and J 4 bases, leaving 14 bases between the germline ends. CDR3 DNA: TGTGCCAGCAGCCCAGGGGACCCGAGCTATGGCTACACCTTC. This gives the protein CASSPGDPSYGYTF. The full variable domain, with the rest looked up from reference TRBV11-3 and TRBJ1-2, is EAGVVQSPRYKIIEKKQPVAFWCNPISGHNTLYWYLQNLGQGPELLIRYENEEAVDDSQLPKDRFSAERLKGVDSTLKIQPAELGDSAVYLCASSPGDPSYGYTFGSGTRLTVV.

This clone appeared once. The rearrangement links TRBV12-5 to TRBJ2-7; the match to TRBD2 covers 10 bases. J gave up 3 bases and V 1 base, and 6 bases lay outside the gene matches. Germline CDR1 LGHNT, CDR2 FRNRAP. The CDR3 length is 16 residues. The CDR3 region has the DNA TGTGCTAGTGGTTTGGATCTAGCGGGAGCCGTCTACGAGCAGTACTTC. Protein product: CASGLDLAGAVYEQYF.